The T cell receptor beta chain under discussion was sequenced for a study of blood T cell repertoires in COVID-19. Study background: The origin of the acute and convalescent COVID-19 samples was the United States, Italy and Spain. The cDNA or gDNA used as material had been derived from T cells, B-cell-depleted T cells, or PBMCs.

Seattle's enrolled individuals joined amid active infection and were then monitored longitudinally. Original data processing: Scientists estimated how many nucleated cells there were by amplifying reference gene primers. Assay used: immunoSEQ multiplex PCR; TCRdb lists only in-frame clones, some missing. Clone size and the V and J calls come from that table; the DNA yielded D and trimming. The sample carries about 320,000 clones, around 88% recorded once. CDR1 and CDR2 from the germline V gene are MNHEY and SVGAGI. This CDR3 region has 13 residues. Trimming cost V 8 bases and J 6 bases, with 14 bases left between them.

Sequencing used peripheral blood. The chain employs TRBV6-5 and TRBJ2-1; possibly TRBD2 for D (6 bases). The clonotype originates from a woman aged 25 to 39 with COVID-19, enrolled during active disease. For the CDR3, the DNA is TGTGCCAGCGCCCGGCAGGAGGGCAATGAGCAGTTCTTC. It specifies CASARQEGNEQFF.